The entry that follows covers one TCR beta chain sequence. The antigen is unknown. This specimen comes from a study of beta chain features in type 1 diabetes. As for the study in general: The examined sorted cells totaled 85 million to 120 million across samples.

Whole-study results and caveats: Since sequencing was performed on cDNA, cells with high TCR expression could be over-represented. Diminished insertions and augmented deletions at VDJ junctions characterized type 1 diabetes patients. Although PCR might favor shorter templates, it would do so equally in patients and controls.

Sequenced material consisted of expressed TCRB transcripts (all of the isolated RNA was reverse transcribed). Assay: immunoSEQ multiplex PCR; the TCRdb copy retains only in-frame clones and omits some. The sample contains 970,000 or so clones, about a sixth of which appear only once. Sample: naive CD4+ T cells from blood. This clonotype was obtained from a woman under 30 in good health.

In DNA form, the CDR3 reads TGTGCCATCAGTGAGTCGTTTTCGACAGGGGATGGCTACACCTTC. Translated, it gives CAISESFSTGDGYTF. The chain employs TRBV10-3 and TRBJ1-2; the match to TRBD1 covers 8 bases. This CDR3 comprises 15 residues. V lost 0 bases and J lost 6; bases outside the gene matches: 6. In germline, CDR1 is ENHRY, CDR2 SYGVKD.